The TCR beta chain under discussion was sequenced for a study of early T cells in non-severe SARS-CoV-2 infection. Turning to the study itself: Sequenced bulk RNA came from whole blood that was unsorted, and chains were unpaired.

Via MiXCR, TCRdb re-called the 5' RACE reads, giving one row per CDR3 protein. The sample shows around 64,000 distinct CDR3 sequences, around 10% of them seen only once. On this clonotype: As yet, its antigen is unknown.

The study, taken as a whole, reports: Private and CD4 specificities were missed by VDJdb matching, which favored anti-spike CD8 responses.

The source material was whole blood, sampled at baseline. This receptor was taken from an adult who was a healthcare worker with PCR-confirmed SARS-CoV-2 infection or an uninfected control (not recorded which).

This CDR3 is CASSPSGEEGYTF. CDR3 nucleotide sequence: TGTGCCAGCAGTCCATCCGGGGAAGAAGGCTACACCTTC. This chain joins TRBV12-3 or TRBV12-4 and TRBJ1-2; D is undetermined. Trimming took 5 bases from V and 8 from J, leaving 15 bases between them. The CDR3 has 13 amino acids.